This TCR beta chain was found in a study of PD-1 blockade in classical Hodgkin lymphoma. V was trimmed by 0 bases and J by 5 bases, leaving 3 bases between them. Germline values: CDR1 SGHNT, CDR2 YYREEE (reference sequence). The CDR3 covers 11 residues. Exposure to brentuximab vedotin varied, and each patient had relapsed following autologous stem cell transplantation. The method was immunoSEQ multiplex PCR; TCRdb's version includes in-frame clones alone and lacks a portion of them. This sample has almost 100,000 clones, with about nine tenths found just once. This receptor was taken from a human donor with classical Hodgkin lymphoma. This sample comprised peripheral blood mononuclear cells (PBMCs), obtained at baseline. This chain joins TRBV5-4 and TRBJ2-7, with unresolved D. As DNA, the CDR3 is TGTGCCAGCAGCTTGGTTGACGAGCAGTACTTC. Encoded protein: CASSLVDEQYF. Drawing the rest from reference TRBV5-4 and TRBJ2-7, the complete variable domain is ETGVTQSPTHLIKTRGQQVTLRCSSQSGHNTVSWYQQALGQGPQFIFQYYREEENGRGNFPPRFSGLQFPNYSSELNVNALELDDSALYLCASSLVDEQYFGPGTRLTVT.